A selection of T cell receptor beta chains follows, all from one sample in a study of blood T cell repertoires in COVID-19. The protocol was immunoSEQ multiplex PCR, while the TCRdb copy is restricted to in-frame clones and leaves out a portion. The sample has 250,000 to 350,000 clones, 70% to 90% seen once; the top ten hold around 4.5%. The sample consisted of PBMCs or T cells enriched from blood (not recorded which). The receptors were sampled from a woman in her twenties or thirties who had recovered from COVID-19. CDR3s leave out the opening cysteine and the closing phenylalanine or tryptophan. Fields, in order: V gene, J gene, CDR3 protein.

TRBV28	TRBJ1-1	ASSLTGVITEAF
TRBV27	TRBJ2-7	ASSVDIYSYEQY
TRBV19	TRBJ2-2	ASRTQREARGELF
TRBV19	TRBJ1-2	ASTVGGTNYGYT
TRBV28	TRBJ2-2	ASIHRTANTGELF
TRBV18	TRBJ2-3	ASSPLLDTDTQY
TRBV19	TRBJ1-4	ASSPRGYGEKLF
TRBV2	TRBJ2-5	ASTRNQETQY
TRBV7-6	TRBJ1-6	ASSLEGDSYNSPLH
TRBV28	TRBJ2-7	ASSPPPDNRVLD
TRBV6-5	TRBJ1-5	ASSLDQPQH
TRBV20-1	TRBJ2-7	SASTSVGPQNTYEQY
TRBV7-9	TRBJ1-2	ASSLGGRRRTGYT
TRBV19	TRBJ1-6	ASKEGGNSPLH
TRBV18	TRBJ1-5	ASSPDRAHSNQPQH
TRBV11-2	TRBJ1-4	ASSPLRRTYNEKLF
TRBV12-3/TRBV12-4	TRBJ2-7	ASSNSYEQY
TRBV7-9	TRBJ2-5	ASSFGLVFQETQY
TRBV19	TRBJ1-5	ASSLQNQPQH
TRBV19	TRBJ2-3	ASSTPRPSGTSGSGDTQY
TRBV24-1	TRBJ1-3	ATSDSGTAGNTIY
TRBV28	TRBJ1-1	ASSPRGEHAEAF
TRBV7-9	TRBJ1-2	ASSHPSGFNYGYT
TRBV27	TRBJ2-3	ASSLSFRGGGPTDTQY
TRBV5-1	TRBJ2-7	ASSLAGNEQY
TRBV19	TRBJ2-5	ASSSGGGMVETQY
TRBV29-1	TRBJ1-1	SVAGQRLNTEAF
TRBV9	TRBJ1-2	ASSVEGQGAYGYT
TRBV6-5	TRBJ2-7	ASSSDRVGSYEQY
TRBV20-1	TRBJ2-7	SAVPYEQY
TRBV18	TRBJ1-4	ASSPSTDLLF
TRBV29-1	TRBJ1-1	SVGTGGHF
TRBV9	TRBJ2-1	ASSLLAGGPYNEQF
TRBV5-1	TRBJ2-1	ASSLVGDRGINEQF
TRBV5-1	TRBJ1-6	ASSVQGDNSPLH
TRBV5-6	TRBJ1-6	ASSSDTGSYNSPLH
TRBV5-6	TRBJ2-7	ASSLGLARVYEQY
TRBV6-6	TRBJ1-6	ASSRGDEGGDWFSYNSPLH
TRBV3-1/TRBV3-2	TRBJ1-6	ASSRDSDSPLH
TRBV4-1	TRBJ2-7	ASSPGRGLVYEQY
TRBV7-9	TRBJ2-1	ASSLERDIRSYNEQF
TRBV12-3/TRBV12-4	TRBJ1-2	ASSLNYREGYT
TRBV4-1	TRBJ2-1	ASSQDQQGAREQF
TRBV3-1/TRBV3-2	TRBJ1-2	ASSQHLVGQYYGYT
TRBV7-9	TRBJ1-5	ASSLGRNSNQPQH
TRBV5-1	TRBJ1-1	ASSLETGLNTEAF
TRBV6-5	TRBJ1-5	ASSPNRGGAQPQH
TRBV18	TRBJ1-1	ASSLGQGYGEAF
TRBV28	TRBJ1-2	ASSSSVYGYT
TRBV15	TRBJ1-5	ATSRENGLSGGWGPQH
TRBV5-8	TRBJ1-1	ASSYDRNTEAF
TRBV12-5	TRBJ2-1	ASGFFAAGGEQF
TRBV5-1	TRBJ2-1	ASSLDSNNEQF
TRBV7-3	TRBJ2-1	ASSSLDYGEIRRGRPNEQF
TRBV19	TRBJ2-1	ASSIPSGRAYNEQF
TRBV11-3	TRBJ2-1	ASSFRGLDNEQF
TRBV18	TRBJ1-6	ASSRPGQSFYNSPLH
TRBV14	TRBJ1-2	ASSPFTPGGYT
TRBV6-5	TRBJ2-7	ASSYGTGVPYEQY